This T cell receptor beta chain was documented in a study of cytomegalovirus exposure and HLA in healthy donors. This table comes from immunoSEQ multiplex PCR, and its TCRdb copy is limited to in-frame clones, with some not included. This sample has 200,000 or so clones, with over 80% found just once. Germline loops: CDR1 MNHNS, CDR2 SASEGT. Losses at the gene ends were 10 bases for V and 4 bases for J; bases not matched to a gene: 10. This CDR3 comprises 13 residues. The sequenced sample consisted of PBMCs. This chain uses TRBV6-1 with TRBJ2-7; TRBD1 agrees at 7 bases. This TCR was recovered from a young woman in good health and CMV-seronegative. CDR3 residues: CAINPGQRYEQYF. The CDR3, as DNA: TGTGCCATCAATCCGGGACAGCGTTACGAGCAGTACTTC.